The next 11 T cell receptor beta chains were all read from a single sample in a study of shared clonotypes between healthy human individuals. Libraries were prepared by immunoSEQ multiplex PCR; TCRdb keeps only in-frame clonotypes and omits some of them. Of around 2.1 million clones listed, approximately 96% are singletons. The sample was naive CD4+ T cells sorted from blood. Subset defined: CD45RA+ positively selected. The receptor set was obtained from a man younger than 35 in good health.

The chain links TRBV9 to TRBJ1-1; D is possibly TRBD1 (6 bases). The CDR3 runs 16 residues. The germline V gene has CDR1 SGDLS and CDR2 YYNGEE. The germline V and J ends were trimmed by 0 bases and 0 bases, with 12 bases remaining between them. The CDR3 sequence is CASSVGQGMVNTEAFF. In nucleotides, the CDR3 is TGTGCCAGCAGCGTAGGGCAGGGGATGGTGAACACTGAAGCTTTCTTT.

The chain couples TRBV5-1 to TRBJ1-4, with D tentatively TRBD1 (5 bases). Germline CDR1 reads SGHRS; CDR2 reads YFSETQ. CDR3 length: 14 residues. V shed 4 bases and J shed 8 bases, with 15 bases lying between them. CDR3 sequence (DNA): TGCGCCAGCAGCGGCGGGACGACGGGGGAAAAACTGTTTTTT. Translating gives CASSGGTTGEKLFF.

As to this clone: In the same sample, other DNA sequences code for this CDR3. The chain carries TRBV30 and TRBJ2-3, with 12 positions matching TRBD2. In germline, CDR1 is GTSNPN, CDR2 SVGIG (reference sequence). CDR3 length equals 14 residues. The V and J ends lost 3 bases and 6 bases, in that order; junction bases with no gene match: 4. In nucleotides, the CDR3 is TGTGCCTGGAGACTAGCGGGGGGTACTGATACGCAGTATTTT. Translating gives CAWRLAGGTDTQYF. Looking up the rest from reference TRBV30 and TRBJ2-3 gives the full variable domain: SQTIHQWPATLVQPVGSPLSLECTVEGTSNPNLYWYRQAAGRGLQLLFYSVGIGQISSEVPQNLSASRPQDRQFILSSKKLLLSDSGFYLCAWRLAGGTDTQYFGPGTRLTVL.

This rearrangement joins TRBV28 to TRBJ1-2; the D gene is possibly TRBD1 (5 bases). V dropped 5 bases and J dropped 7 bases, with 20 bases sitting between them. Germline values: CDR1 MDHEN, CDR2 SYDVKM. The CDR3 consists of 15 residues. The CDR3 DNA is TGTGCCAGCAGTGCCGGGACCATTATAAACGGTGGCTACACCTTC. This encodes CASSAGTIINGGYTF.

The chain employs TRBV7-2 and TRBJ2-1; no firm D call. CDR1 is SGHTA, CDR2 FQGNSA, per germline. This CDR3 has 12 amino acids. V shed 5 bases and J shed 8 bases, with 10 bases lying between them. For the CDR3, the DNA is TGTGCCAGCAGCCTGCCGACCGATGAGCAGTTCTTC. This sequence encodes CASSLPTDEQFF.

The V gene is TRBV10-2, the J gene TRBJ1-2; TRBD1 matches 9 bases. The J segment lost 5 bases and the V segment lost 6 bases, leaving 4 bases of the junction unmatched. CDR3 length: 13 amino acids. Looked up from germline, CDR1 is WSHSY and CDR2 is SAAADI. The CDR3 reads CASSEQGAYGYTF. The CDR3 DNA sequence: TGCGCCAGCAGCGAACAGGGGGCTTATGGCTACACCTTC.

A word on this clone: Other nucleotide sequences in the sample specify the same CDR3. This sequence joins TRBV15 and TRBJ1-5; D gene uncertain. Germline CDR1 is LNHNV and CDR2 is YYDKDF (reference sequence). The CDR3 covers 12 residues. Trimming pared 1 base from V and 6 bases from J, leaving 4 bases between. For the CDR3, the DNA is TGTGCCACCAGCAGAGTAGGTCAGCCCCAGCATTTT. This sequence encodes CATSRVGQPQHF.

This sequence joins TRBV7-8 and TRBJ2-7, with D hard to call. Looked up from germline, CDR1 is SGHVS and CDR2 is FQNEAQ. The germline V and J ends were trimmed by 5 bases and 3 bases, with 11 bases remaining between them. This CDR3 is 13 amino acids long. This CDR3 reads CASSLGIFYEQYF. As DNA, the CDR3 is TGTGCCAGCAGCCTGGGAATTTTCTACGAGCAGTACTTC.

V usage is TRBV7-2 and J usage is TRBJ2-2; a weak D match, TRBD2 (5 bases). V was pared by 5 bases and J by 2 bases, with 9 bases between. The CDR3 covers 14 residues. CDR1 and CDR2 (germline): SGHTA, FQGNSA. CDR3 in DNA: TGTGCCAGCAGCCCACTAGTAAACACCGGGGAGCTGTTTTTT. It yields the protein CASSPLVNTGELFF.

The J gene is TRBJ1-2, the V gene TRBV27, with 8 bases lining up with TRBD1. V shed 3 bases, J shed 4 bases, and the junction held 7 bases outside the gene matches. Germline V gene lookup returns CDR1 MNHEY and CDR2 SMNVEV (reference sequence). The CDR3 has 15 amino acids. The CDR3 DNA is TGTGCCAGCAGTTTTGGACAGGGAGTTACCTATGGCTACACCTTC. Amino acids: CASSFGQGVTYGYTF.

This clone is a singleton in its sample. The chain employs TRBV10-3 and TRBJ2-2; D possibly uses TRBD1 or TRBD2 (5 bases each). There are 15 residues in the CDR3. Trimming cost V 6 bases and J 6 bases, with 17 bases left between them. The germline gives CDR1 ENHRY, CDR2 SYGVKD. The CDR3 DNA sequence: TGTGCCATCAGGGGGACCCTACTGGGGTCCGGGGAGCTGTTTTTT. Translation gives CAIRGTLLGSGELFF.